This TCR beta chain emerged from a study of blood T cell repertoires in COVID-19. About the study: Donors in the United States, Italy and Spain gave samples during acute or convalescent COVID-19. T cells, B-cell-depleted T cells, or PBMCs provided the cDNA or gDNA that served as material.

Per germline, CDR1 SGHVS and CDR2 FQNEAQ. This CDR3 is built from 14 residues. Trimming removed 5 bases from V and 3 bases from J; junction bases left unmatched: 4. In the study's own analysis: It was from reference gene primer amplification that nucleated cell counts were estimated. Assay used: immunoSEQ multiplex PCR; TCRdb lists only in-frame clones, some missing. Clone size and the V and J calls come from that table; the DNA yielded D and trimming. Here the sample spans over 120,000 clones, around 85% being singletons. The source material was peripheral blood. The rearrangement joins TRBV7-8 to TRBJ1-2; TRBD1 matches at 9 bases. The receptor was derived from a woman aged 80 or over with acute or convalescent COVID-19. DNA for the CDR3: TGTGCCAGCAGCCGGGACAGGGACGACTATGGCTACACCTTC. Its translation: CASSRDRDDYGYTF.